This T cell receptor (beta chain) was captured by sequencing in a study of T cells in Graves' hyperthyroidism and ophthalmopathy (dated by TCRdb to between 2018 and 2020). About the investigation overall: Peripheral blood samples were taken at the time of initial diagnosis, prior to any treatment. TCR V-J signatures able to tell the groups apart were searched for in a discovery cohort of some 97 patients, of whom about 40 had Graves' ophthalmopathy and about 55 had stable Graves' hyperthyroidism. Prospective prediction of ophthalmopathy was tested in an independent validation cohort of 18 to 20 hyperthyroidism patients and roughly 16 patients who later progressed to ophthalmopathy. For training and testing, the approximately 92 patients in the discovery cohort were randomly divided in a 7:3 ratio. In addition, the study compared T-cell repertoires in thyroid tissue and in blood from roughly six Graves' hyperthyroidism patients. Once sampling was done, hyperthyroidism patients were given methimazole at a starting dose of 30 mg daily, whereas ophthalmopathy patients were given high-dose intravenous methylprednisolone. The paper reports TCR Vbeta CDR3 sequencing of approximately 140 peripheral blood samples: over 40 ophthalmopathy, about 75 hyperthyroidism and 17 progressor patients. Study-wide conclusions, independent of this receptor: In validation, progression to ophthalmopathy was predicted by the model with 70.59% sensitivity and around 75% specificity, a median of approximately 6.5 months before onset. A 13 V-J signature model separated ophthalmopathy from stable hyperthyroidism, with 87.88% sensitivity and 81.08% specificity in cross-validation and 80%/75% in testing. Sample size was not statistically predetermined, and blinding of investigators to group allocation was not performed. Most expanded thyroid clonotypes (frequency above 0.001) were also found in blood, which suggests that blood repertoires may mirror thyroid immune responses.

This clonotype occurred a few times. This clone's antigen is unknown. The input lacks base qualities; no much larger clone sits a single base away. Amplification of TCR beta CDR3 regions was carried out from RNA transcripts. A first-round RT-PCR of the TCR CDR3 used the HTBI primer set with the Qiagen OneStep RT-PCR kit. The libraries were constructed in a second round of multiplex PCR and then size-selected and purified. The libraries were sequenced on an Illumina HiSeq2000 using paired-end 100 bp reads. Turning to the authors' computational methods: SOAPnuke was used to process the raw data, with reads discarded if the reads contained adapters or uncalled bases, had a mean Phred below 15, or lacked an exact constant-primer or identifier match. COPE v1.2.5 was used to merge high-quality paired reads, and clonotypes were defined as unique nucleotide sequences. MiTCR v1.1 was used to align the clonotypes against IMGT TRBV, TRBD and TRBJ reference segments. Only V-J combinations with frequency above 0.0001, covering 99% to 99.2% of repertoires, were analysed. A TCS score was defined as the ratio between F50 (clonal expansion) and ExV (chaos), using BLOSUM62-based TCRdist between CDR3 peptides within each V-J. Welch's t-statistics and random forest reduced approximately 520 V-J features to 13, which were used in a naive Bayes classifier (R e1071). TCRdb itself trimmed the public reads at Q25 with fastp, ran MiXCR and retained productive beta chains. Rows are combined by CDR3 protein, so each entry shows the most common genes and DNA. The V and J calls and clone size come from TCRdb's table, not from the authors' own analysis. The sample table lists roughly 420,000 distinct CDR3 sequences, around 13% of them with a count of one. The top ten clones comprise 5% to 6% of the sample.

Reading from cysteine to phenylalanine, the CDR3 counts 15 amino acids. The read is trimmed to its CDR3 DNA, 45 bases read in frame from base 1. V loses 2 bases of germline sequence and J loses 7 bases, and the interval between the two ends is 15 bases. The germline V gene provides CDR1 MNHNS and CDR2 SASEGT. A patient counted as having stable Graves' hyperthyroidism if no progression to ophthalmopathy occurred over 18 months of follow-up. Hyperthyroidism patients were newly diagnosed, with disease duration under 2 months, and aged 18 to 65 years. Patients with uncontrolled infections, other autoimmune diseases, pregnancy or lactation were excluded. Diagnoses were established on the basis of clinical symptoms, serum thyroxine and TRAb, thyroid ultrasound, and orbital computed tomography. Ficoll-Paque density gradient centrifugation was used to isolate PBMCs from approximately 11 ml of fresh peripheral blood. Total RNA was extracted using Trizol reagent, and RNA quality was assessed on an Agilent 2100 Bioanalyzer.

The sequence joins TRBV6-1 to TRBJ1-5, with the D gene not confidently named. The receptor's source is a woman aged 18-30 years with Graves' hyperthyroidism. The sequenced sample consisted of blood. The CDR3: CASSESQKVWQPQHF. The nucleotide sequence is given as TGTGCCAGCAGTGAATCTCAGAAGGTCTGGCAGCCCCAGCATTTT.